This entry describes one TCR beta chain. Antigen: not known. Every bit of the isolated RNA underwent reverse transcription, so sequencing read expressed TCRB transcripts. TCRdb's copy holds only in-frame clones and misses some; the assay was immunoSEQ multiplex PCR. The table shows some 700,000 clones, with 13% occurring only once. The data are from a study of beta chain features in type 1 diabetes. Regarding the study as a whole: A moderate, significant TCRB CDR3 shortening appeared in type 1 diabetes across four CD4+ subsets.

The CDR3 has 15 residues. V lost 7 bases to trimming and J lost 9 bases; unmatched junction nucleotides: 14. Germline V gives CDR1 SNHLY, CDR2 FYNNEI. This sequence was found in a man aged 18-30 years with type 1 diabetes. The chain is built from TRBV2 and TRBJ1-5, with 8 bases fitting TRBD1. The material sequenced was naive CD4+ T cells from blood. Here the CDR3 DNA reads TGTGCCAGCACCGAAGGGGGGCAGGGGGCGTCGCCCCAGCATTTT. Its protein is CASTEGGQGASPQHF.